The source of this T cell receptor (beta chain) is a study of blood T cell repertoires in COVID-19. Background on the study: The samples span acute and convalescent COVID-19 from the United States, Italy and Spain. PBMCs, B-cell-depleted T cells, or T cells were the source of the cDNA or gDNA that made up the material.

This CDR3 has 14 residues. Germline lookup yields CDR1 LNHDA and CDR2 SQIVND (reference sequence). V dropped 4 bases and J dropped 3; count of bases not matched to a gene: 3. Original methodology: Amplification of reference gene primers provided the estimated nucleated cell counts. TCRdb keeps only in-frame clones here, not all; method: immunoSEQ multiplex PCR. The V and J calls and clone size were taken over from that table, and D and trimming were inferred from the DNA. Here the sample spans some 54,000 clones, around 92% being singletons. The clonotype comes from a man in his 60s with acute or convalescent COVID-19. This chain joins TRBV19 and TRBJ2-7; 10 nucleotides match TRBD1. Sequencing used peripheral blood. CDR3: CASSRTGGHYEQYF. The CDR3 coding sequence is TGTGCCAGTAGTAGGACAGGGGGACACTACGAGCAGTACTTC.